A selection of T cell receptor beta chains follows, all from one sample in a study of neurological immune-mediated disorders. TCRdb reanalysed the 5' RACE reads using MiXCR and keeps one entry per CDR3 protein. The sample lists 75,000 to 80,000 distinct CDR3 sequences, roughly 4.7% occurring once. The material sequenced was PBMCs. These receptors were taken from a woman aged 25 to 45 with multiple sclerosis. Both conserved end residues are part of each CDR3. The D gene is left open where the match is weak. Each size is once, few, many, or a class for an expanded clone.

D gene	V gene	J gene	clone size	CDR3 protein	CDR3 DNA
TRBD1	TRBV5-1	TRBJ2-1	many	CASSTGTGRIGEQFF	TGCGCCAGCAGCACCGGGACAGGGCGGATCGGTGAGCAGTTCTTC
TRBD1	TRBV5-1	TRBJ2-1	many	CASSGGTGENEQFF	TGCGCCAGCAGCGGAGGGACAGGGGAGAATGAGCAGTTCTTC
TRBD1	TRBV2	TRBJ1-2	many	CASRLGQGFGYTF	TGTGCCAGCAGATTGGGACAGGGATTCGGCTACACCTTC
.	TRBV20-1	TRBJ2-5	many	CSAQGGNSQETQYF	TGCAGTGCCCAAGGCGGGAACTCACAAGAGACCCAGTACTTC
.	TRBV24-1	TRBJ2-2	many	CATSVTGMGAGELFF	TGTGCCACCAGCGTTACAGGAATGGGGGCCGGGGAGCTGTTTTTT
.	TRBV20-1	TRBJ2-1	few	CSAFFRGGNEQFF	TGCAGTGCCTTCTTCCGAGGCGGCAATGAGCAGTTCTTC
.	TRBV5-1	TRBJ1-2	many	CASSLDLDRRDGYTF	TGCGCCAGCAGCTTGGATCTGGACAGACGGGATGGCTACACCTTC
.	TRBV13	TRBJ2-1	many	CASSFDSHEQFF	TGTGCCAGCAGCTTTGACTCCCATGAGCAGTTCTTC
.	TRBV5-1	TRBJ2-1	few	CASSLEQGTYNEQFF	TGCGCCAGCAGCTTGGAGCAGGGGACCTACAATGAGCAGTTCTTC
.	TRBV29-1	TRBJ1-1	many	CSVDSLIFMNTEAFF	TGCAGCGTTGACAGCCTAATCTTCATGAACACTGAAGCTTTCTTT
.	TRBV5-6	TRBJ2-1	few	CASSPIRDYNEQFF	TGTGCCAGCAGCCCAATCAGGGACTACAATGAGCAGTTCTTC
TRBD1	TRBV20-1	TRBJ2-7	many	CSAPGQGSHEQYF	TGCAGTGCTCCGGGACAGGGTTCCCACGAGCAGTACTTC